A single T cell receptor (beta chain) is shown here with its context. What this receptor recognizes is not known. Base qualities were left out, and no much larger clone turns up one base away. The CDR3 runs 18 amino acids, cysteine and phenylalanine included. The only DNA kept is the CDR3, 54 bases in frame from the first base. The V end loses 7 bases and the J end loses 2 bases, and a stretch of 21 bases separates them. The CDR1 and CDR2 encoded by the germline V gene are SNHLY and FYNNEI. This sample was taken from a study of human T cells and chemical hapten exposure (dated by TCRdb to about 2021). Regarding the research as a whole: For sensitization, 2% DPC in acetone was applied to a roughly 2 cm by roughly 2 cm area of upper inner arm skin. Throughout the approximately 25-week study period, patients were also given weekly therapeutic DPC doses on the scalp. Patch tests used Finn chambers with 0.01% DPC on the upper back, scored after 6 days by International Contact Dermatitis Research Group standards. The patient cohort, mostly female, included alopecia areata with under or over 50% scalp involvement, alopecia totalis and alopecia universalis. Libraries were combined into a pool for sequencing, and differences in TCR yield between samples came mainly from small differences in library volumes within the pool. Peripheral blood TCR repertoire changes were tracked in vivo in alopecia patients during primary and secondary sensitization to the hapten diphenylcyclopropenone (DPC). Blood samples were taken from patients before sensitization (week 0) and then at 2, 6 and about 24 weeks after DPC sensitization. Around 29 alopecia patients provided blood for TCR sequencing at one to four time points (pre-sensitization, 2, 6 and 24 weeks). Overall study results and their limits: After repeated subsampling, changes were observed in the strength of the expansion versus patch-test correlation and in the threshold at which the correlation became significant. DPC sensitization did not change the number of TCRs with a frequency above 1 in 1000, and there was no evidence of changes in global repertoire structure. Significantly more large CDR3 similarity clusters were formed by expanded TCRs than by pre-sensitization or healthy control sets, consistent with antigen-driven responses. Alopecia, a presumed autoimmune disease, was present in all patients, so the immune response of the patients might differ from that of healthy individuals. The number of PT1 expanded TCRs positively correlated with patch test score, significant at thresholds 8, 16 and 32 but not 4.

Library creation used RACE. The listed sequencing device is NextSeq 500. During library preparation, unique molecular identifiers were attached to individual cDNA molecules so that TCRs could be counted quantitatively and reproducibly. From each blood RNA sample, both TCR alpha and TCR beta chains were sequenced. Per the source publication's procedure: A median of around 100,000 TCRs per sample was observed, with a range of roughly 20,000 to 700,000. V, J and CDR3 annotation of the TCR reads was carried out using the Decombinator software suite. Every sample was subsampled to the same number of TCRs (28,000) for the PS versus PT1 abundance plots. TCRs were defined as expanded if absent before sensitization and observed at least eight times at the 2-week time point. The raw public data were reprocessed by TCRdb itself: fastp quality trimming at Q25, MiXCR clonotype calling, in-frame beta chains only. Records with the same CDR3 protein are collapsed into one entry carrying the most frequent genes and DNA. TCRdb, not the authors, supplied the V and J calls. This sample comprises about 120,000 distinct CDR3 sequences, roughly 14% of them detected only once. The ten largest clonotypes hold roughly 2.8% of the sample.

Read against the paper, the sample's time point label means: pre-sensitization, week 0. The sample's treatment or condition, from its label and the paper: therapeutic diphenylcyclopropenone sensitization with weekly scalp DPC. At every patch-test visit, the blood draw took place before the patch test was put on. Patients were eligible if aged 18 to 70, diagnosed with alopecia and judged suitable for DPC therapy, and pregnant patients were excluded. Total RNA was isolated from unfractionated whole blood collected in Tempus Blood RNA tubes. Recombination joined TRBV2 with TRBJ2-6; the D gene is perhaps TRBD1, on 5 matching bases. Source: whole blood, taken in connection with sensitization to the hapten diphenylcyclopropenone (DPC). The TCR originated in a young woman with alopecia areata. Some clones in this sample may be carry-over from other donors' samples. The CDR3 is CASIVAGKGVTGANVLTF. The nucleotides read TGTGCCAGCATCGTCGCAGGGAAAGGTGTAACTGGGGCCAACGTCCTGACTTTC.